This T cell receptor beta chain was identified in a study of T cell responses to AZD1222 COVID-19 vaccine. Using immunoSEQ multiplex PCR, the repertoire was profiled, and TCRdb retains in-frame clones only, with some absent. In the table there are about 140,000 clones, roughly nine tenths of which are singletons. Germline values: CDR1 SGHNT, CDR2 YYREEE (reference sequence). This CDR3 comprises 17 residues. Trimming shortened V by 1 base and J by 1 base, and 15 bases separated the two germline ends. The sequence was obtained from an adult who received the MenACWY meningococcal vaccine as a control. The rearrangement uses TRBV5-4 and TRBJ2-1, with D possibly matching TRBD2 (5 bases). The sequences come from peripheral blood, collected 28 days after the second dose of the MenACWY control vaccine. The CDR3, as DNA: TGTGCCAGCAGCTTGACTGTAGCTAGCAATTCCTACAATGAGCAGTTCTTC. Translated, it gives CASSLTVASNSYNEQFF.